The 20 T cell receptor beta chains below were found in one sample sequenced in a study of blood T cell repertoires in COVID-19. Some clones are missing from TCRdb's copy, which holds only in-frame ones; the method was immunoSEQ multiplex PCR. This sample carries 85,000 to 130,000 clones, roughly 80% of them seen once, and the ten largest clones take roughly 29%. The sample was peripheral blood. Receptor source: a man in his fifties or sixties with acute or convalescent COVID-19.

The chain employs TRBV6-2 or TRBV6-3 and TRBJ2-2, with 8 nucleotides matching TRBD1. The CDR3 has 16 residues. Germline V lookup: CDR1 MNHEY, CDR2 SVGEGT. The trim removed 0 bases at V and 6 bases at J, leaving 6 bases unmatched. The CDR3 loop reads CASSYSRQGASGELFF. The CDR3 coding sequence is TGTGCCAGCAGTTACTCTCGGCAGGGGGCTTCCGGGGAGCTGTTTTTT.

The rearrangement joins TRBV30 to TRBJ2-2; D is perhaps TRBD2 (5 bases). Germline lookup yields CDR1 GTSNPN and CDR2 SVGIG (reference sequence). The ends were cut back, 0 bases at V and 4 bases at J, with 9 bases in the middle. The CDR3 consists of 14 residues. CDR3 coding DNA: TGTGCCTGGAGTGTACGGGGTAGCACCGGGGAGCTGTTTTTT. This translates into CAWSVRGSTGELFF.

V usage is TRBV28 and J usage is TRBJ1-5; D is possibly TRBD1 (6 bases). V lost 5 bases, J lost 9 bases, and 11 bases lay in between. The CDR3 extends over 12 amino acids. CDR1 MDHEN and CDR2 SYDVKM come from the germline V gene. In nucleotides, the CDR3 is TGTGCCAGCAGTCGAACAGGGCTGCCCCAGCATTTT. This translates into CASSRTGLPQHF.

The table lists this clone with a few counts. The genes are TRBV6-6 and TRBJ1-5; a weak D match, TRBD1 (5 bases). Trimming cost V 6 bases and J 0 bases, with 12 bases left between them. Looked up from germline, CDR1 is MNHNY and CDR2 is SVGAGI (reference sequence). The CDR3 covers 15 residues. Here the CDR3 reads CASRLYDSSNQPQHF. In nucleotides, the CDR3 is TGTGCCAGCAGGCTATACGACAGTAGCAATCAGCCCCAGCATTTT.

V and J are TRBV28 and TRBJ1-5, with D perhaps TRBD1 (6 bases). V lost 1 base and J 6 bases, leaving 16 bases between the germline ends. CDR1 MDHEN and CDR2 SYDVKM come from the germline V gene. CDR3 size: 16 residues. The CDR3 DNA reads TGTGCCAGCAGTTTATTTCCCCGGACAGAAATTCAGCCCCAGCATTTT. It is translated as CASSLFPRTEIQPQHF. The whole variable domain, remainder taken from reference TRBV28 and TRBJ1-5, is DVKVTQSSRYLVKRTGEKVFLECVQDMDHENMFWYRQDPGLGLRLIYFSYDVKMKEKGDIPEGYSVSREKKERFSLILESASTNQTSMYLCASSLFPRTEIQPQHFGDGTRLSIL.

The V gene is TRBV29-1, the J gene TRBJ2-3; TRBD2 is a possible D gene (5 bases). V was trimmed by 3 bases and J by 3 bases, leaving 7 bases between them. The length of the CDR3 is 12 residues. The V gene's germline CDR1 is SQVTM and CDR2 ANQGSEA. CDR3 loop: CSVDGGTDTQYF. The CDR3, as DNA: TGCAGCGTTGACGGCGGGACAGATACGCAGTATTTT.

In its sample, this clone was seen once. This chain links TRBV29-1 with TRBJ2-1; TRBD1 matches at 10 bases. V was clipped by 7 bases and J by 5 bases; unmatched bases: 14. This CDR3 is 16 amino acids long. CDR1 SQVTM and CDR2 ANQGSEA come from the germline V gene. CDR3 nucleotides: TGCAGCGCCATACCCGCGACAGGGGGCGCACACAATGAGCAGTTCTTC. Its translation is CSAIPATGGAHNEQFF.

The V gene is TRBV11-3, the J gene TRBJ2-1; possibly TRBD2 for D (7 bases). V dropped 5 bases and J dropped 3 bases, with 14 bases sitting between them. Germline values: CDR1 SGHNT, CDR2 YENEEA. The CDR3 sequence is 15 residues long. This chain's CDR3 is CASSLRGGSYNEQFF. CDR3 coding DNA: TGTGCCAGCAGCCTTAGGGGGGGCAGCTACAATGAGCAGTTCTTC. Full variable domain (missing parts from reference TRBV11-3 and TRBJ2-1): EAGVVQSPRYKIIEKKQPVAFWCNPISGHNTLYWYLQNLGQGPELLIRYENEEAVDDSQLPKDRFSAERLKGVDSTLKIQPAELGDSAVYLCASSLRGGSYNEQFFGPGTRLTVL.

The chain links TRBV2 to TRBJ2-1; TRBD2 agrees at 7 bases. The trim removed 7 bases at V and 12 bases at J, leaving 24 bases unmatched. The CDR3 is 17 amino acids. Germline CDR1 is SNHLY and CDR2 is FYNNEI. The CDR3, as DNA: TGTGCCAGCACGTACCTTCGGGACTTTACGGCGGGAGAAGGGCAGTTCTTC. Encoded protein: CASTYLRDFTAGEGQFF.

The chain employs TRBV7-9 and TRBJ1-1; no clear D. Germline lookup yields CDR1 SEHNR and CDR2 FQNEAQ (reference sequence). This CDR3 region has 12 residues. V was clipped by 4 bases and J by 4 bases, with 7 bases between them. The CDR3 DNA follows: TGTGCCAGCAGCTGGACTGGCACTGAAGCTTTCTTT. Amino acids: CASSWTGTEAFF.

This clone was observed at least ten times. The chain combines TRBV5-1 with TRBJ2-1; D is possibly TRBD2 (5 bases). Between the trimmed V and J ends, which lost 3 bases and 8 bases, there was a span of 12 bases. The CDR3 is 13 amino acids. Germline loops: CDR1 SGHRS, CDR2 YFSETQ. CDR3 in amino acids: CASSSLRTDEQFF. CDR3 nucleotides: TGCGCCAGCAGCTCGTTAAGGACTGATGAGCAGTTCTTC.

The CDR3 bases are TGCGCCAGCAGCGTTGGGACAGGGAATCTGGTCACAGATACGCAGTATTTT. Protein product: CASSVGTGNLVTDTQYF. This sequence joins TRBV5-1 and TRBJ2-3; 9 bases match TRBD1. V trimming: 4 bases; J trimming: 2 bases; junction bases outside the gene matches: 11. CDR1 and CDR2 from the germline V gene are SGHRS and YFSETQ. There are 17 residues in the CDR3.

V and J are TRBV27 and TRBJ2-7; 10 bases match TRBD2. V was pared by 5 bases and J by 2 bases, with 6 bases of the junction left unmatched. CDR1 is MNHEY and CDR2 is SMNVEV in the germline V gene (reference sequence). There are 15 residues in the CDR3. As DNA, the CDR3 is TGTGCCAGCAGTCTACAAGCGGGAGGGACCTACGAGCAGTACTTC. Translated: CASSLQAGGTYEQYF.

This chain uses TRBV11-2 with TRBJ1-2; TRBD1 matches at 10 bases. The CDR3 is made up of 17 amino acids. Per the germline V gene, CDR1 is SGHAT and CDR2 is FQNNGV. Trimming cost V 1 base and J 4 bases; bases outside gene matches: 9. In nucleotides, the CDR3 is TGTGCCAGCAGCTTAGGAGGGACAGGGGCTGGTGTCTATGGCTACACCTTC. Protein product: CASSLGGTGAGVYGYTF.

This chain links TRBV3-1 (or the pseudogene TRBV3-2) with TRBJ2-1; D unclear. The CDR3 is made up of 16 amino acids. Germline lookup yields CDR1 LGHDT and CDR2 YNNKEL (reference sequence). V lost 2 bases, J lost 0 bases, and 11 bases lay in between. CDR3 protein: CASSQWSPSSYNEQFF. The CDR3 DNA sequence: TGTGCCAGCAGCCAATGGTCACCGAGCTCCTACAATGAGCAGTTCTTC.

V is TRBV6-1 and J is TRBJ2-5; 7 bases line up with TRBD2. The CDR3 has 14 residues. Germline loops: CDR1 MNHNS, CDR2 SASEGT. V shed 1 base and J 4 bases; nucleotides not matched to a gene: 3. The CDR3 bases are TGTGCCAGCAGTGAAGTGCGGGGGAGAGAGACCCAGTACTTC. Protein sequence: CASSEVRGRETQYF.

The chain carries TRBV6-2 or TRBV6-3 and TRBJ1-5; D gene ambiguous. Germline CDR1 and CDR2: MNHEY and SVGEGT. This CDR3 has 16 amino acids. Trimming stripped 0 bases from V and 5 bases from J, with 14 bases between. CDR3 sequence (DNA): TGTGCCAGCAGTTACTCGTCCCGAGGGTTGGATCAGCCCCAGCATTTT. This codes for CASSYSSRGLDQPQHF.

The chain recombines TRBV9 with TRBJ2-7; 8 bases are a match to TRBD1. J was trimmed by 7 bases and V by 1 base; bases with no gene match: 4. CDR3 length: 13 amino acids. Looked up from germline, CDR1 is SGDLS and CDR2 is YYNGEE. The CDR3 reads CASSVTRQGEQYF. The CDR3 nucleotides read TGTGCCAGCAGCGTAACGAGACAGGGGGAGCAGTACTTC.

The rearrangement uses TRBV29-1 and TRBJ2-1; TRBD1 is a possible D gene (5 bases). This CDR3 is built from 15 residues. V was trimmed by 3 bases and J by 4 bases, leaving 16 bases between them. Germline CDR1 is SQVTM and CDR2 is ANQGSEA. This CDR3 reads CSVEAGMFLYNEQFF. CDR3 sequence (DNA): TGCAGCGTTGAGGCAGGGATGTTCCTTTACAATGAGCAGTTCTTC.

This rearrangement joins TRBV14 to TRBJ2-1; 7 bases are a match to TRBD2. The V segment lost 4 bases and the J segment 2 bases; nucleotides outside the gene matches: 11. Per the germline V gene, CDR1 is SGHDN and CDR2 is FVKESK. CDR3 length: 17 amino acids. CDR3: CASSRERASGTYNEQFF. The CDR3 bases are TGTGCCAGCAGCCGAGAGAGGGCTAGCGGAACCTACAATGAGCAGTTCTTC.